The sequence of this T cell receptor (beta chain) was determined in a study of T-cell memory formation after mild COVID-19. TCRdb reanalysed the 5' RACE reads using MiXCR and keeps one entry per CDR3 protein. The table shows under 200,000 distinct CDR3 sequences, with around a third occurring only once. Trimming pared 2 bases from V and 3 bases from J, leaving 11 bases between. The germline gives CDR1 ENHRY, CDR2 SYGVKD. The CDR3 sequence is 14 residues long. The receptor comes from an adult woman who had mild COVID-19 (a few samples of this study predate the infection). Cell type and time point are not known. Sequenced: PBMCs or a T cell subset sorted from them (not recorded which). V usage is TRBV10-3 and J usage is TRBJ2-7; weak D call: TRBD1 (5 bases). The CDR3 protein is CAISEMVRDYEQYF. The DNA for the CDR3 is TGTGCCATCAGTGAGATGGTCAGGGACTACGAGCAGTACTTC.